Reported below is one TCR beta chain. Sampled while nominally healthy, donors likely had unrecorded immune exposures. The data are from a study of cytomegalovirus exposure and HLA in healthy donors. At the level of the study: As released early, the data held 70 million to 95 million unique TCRs from HLA-typed donors.

Primers for the PCR totalled 60 Vbeta and 13 Jbeta. Here immunoSEQ multiplex PCR was the method, and the copy in TCRdb shows in-frame clones only, minus some. The sample includes 45,000 to 60,000 clones, around 70% of them seen just once. Germline-derived CDR1 and CDR2 are MGHRA and YSYEKL. CDR3 size: 17 residues. V lost 3 bases, J lost 3 bases, and 13 bases stayed unmatched. The chain carries TRBV4-1 and TRBJ1-1; 7 bases are shared with TRBD1. The specimen was PBMCs. The source of this sequence is a man aged 18 to 29 in good health and CMV-seronegative. The CDR3 sequence: CASSQPGQQFIYTEAFF. The CDR3 DNA reads as TGCGCCAGCAGCCAGCCGGGACAGCAATTTATTTACACTGAAGCTTTCTTT.